This TCR beta chain was observed in a study of PD-L1 blockade in urothelial cancer. About the study: Atezolizumab therapy began for patients around 2014, dosed at 1,200 mg intravenously every 3 weeks. Patients had been given 0 to 3 earlier chemotherapy regimens. Blood samples contained a median about 150,000 T cells. The study's findings and limits: Below-median pretreatment blood TCR clonality was a predictor of better survival.

Comment on this clone: Antigen: not known.

Time point indicated: pretreatment peripheral blood. The table came from immunoSEQ multiplex PCR; TCRdb's copy has only in-frame clones and leaves some out. Of tens of thousands of clones in the sample, roughly 89% were seen once. The CDR3 is 14 residues long. The J segment lost 5 bases and the V segment lost 6 bases, leaving 8 bases of the junction unmatched. CDR1 SGHTA and CDR2 FQGNSA come from the germline V gene. The clonotype was recovered from a man between 60 and 75 years old with urothelial cancer. The chain employs TRBV7-2 and TRBJ2-5; TRBD2 aligns across 8 bases. The material was PBMCs, obtained around atezolizumab (anti-PD-L1) treatment. CDR3 coding DNA: TGTGCCAGCAGACCAGGGACTAGTGGGGAGACCCAGTACTTC. This encodes CASRPGTSGETQYF.